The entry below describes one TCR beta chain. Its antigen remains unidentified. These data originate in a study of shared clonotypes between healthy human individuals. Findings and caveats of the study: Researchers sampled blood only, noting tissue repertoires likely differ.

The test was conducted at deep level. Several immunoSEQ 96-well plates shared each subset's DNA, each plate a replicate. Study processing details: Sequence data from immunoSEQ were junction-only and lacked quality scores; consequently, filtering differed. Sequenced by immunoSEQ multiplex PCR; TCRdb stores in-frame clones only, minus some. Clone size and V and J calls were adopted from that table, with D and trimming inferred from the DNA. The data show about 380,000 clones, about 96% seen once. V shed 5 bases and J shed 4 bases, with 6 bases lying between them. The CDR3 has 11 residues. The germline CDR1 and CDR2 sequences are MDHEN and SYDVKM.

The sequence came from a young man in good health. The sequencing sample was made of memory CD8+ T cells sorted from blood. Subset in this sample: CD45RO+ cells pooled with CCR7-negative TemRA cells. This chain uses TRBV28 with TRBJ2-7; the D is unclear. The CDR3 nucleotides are TGTGCCAGCAGTCCGAATTACGAGCAGTACTTC. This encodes CASSPNYEQYF.